Sequencing of this T cell receptor (beta chain) was carried out in a study of blood T cell repertoires in COVID-19. Background on the study: Samples representing acute and convalescent COVID-19 were sourced from the United States, Italy and Spain. The analysed material was cDNA or gDNA that came from T cells, B-cell-depleted T cells, or PBMCs.

The germline gives CDR1 SGHRS, CDR2 YFSETQ. This CDR3 region has 14 residues. Trimming took 4 bases from V and 4 from J, leaving 13 bases between them. As originally analysed: How many nucleated cells were present was estimated from reference gene primer amplification. Assay used: immunoSEQ multiplex PCR; TCRdb lists only in-frame clones, some missing. Clone size and V and J calls were adopted from that table, with D and trimming inferred from the DNA. This table holds just over 350,000 clones, roughly 90% found once. Sequencing input: peripheral blood. J is TRBJ2-3 and V is TRBV5-1; perhaps TRBD2 as D (7 bases). This receptor was taken from an older woman with COVID-19, enrolled during active disease. CDR3 in DNA: TGCGCCAGCAGCCTGGGGGGGCCGGCAGATACGCAGTATTTT. Translation: CASSLGGPADTQYF. Variable domain in full (rest from reference TRBV5-1 and TRBJ2-3): KAGVTQTPRYLIKTRGQQVTLSCSPISGHRSVSWYQQTPGQGLQFLFEYFSETQRNKGNFPGRFSGRQFSNSRSEMNVSTLELGDSALYLCASSLGGPADTQYFGPGTRLTVL.